These T cell receptor beta chains were read from a single sample in a study of shared clonotypes between healthy human individuals. The repertoire was sequenced with immunoSEQ multiplex PCR; TCRdb's copy has only in-frame clones and lacks some. The table has some 1,400,000 clones, more than 95% seen once. The sequenced sample consisted of naive CD4+ T cells sorted from blood. The source of these receptors is a man aged 25 to 45 in good health. The CDR3 runs from the conserved cysteine through the conserved F or W. D genes are given only for firm matches. Expanded clones get a size class; other rows say once, few or many, or leave the size out.

V gene,clone size,J gene,D gene,CDR3 protein,CDR3 DNA
TRBV7-9,NA,TRBJ2-1,NA,CASSLRGSSYNEQFF,TGTGCCAGCAGCTTGAGGGGAAGCTCCTACAATGAGCAGTTCTTC
TRBV5-1,NA,TRBJ2-1,TRBD2,CASSLVGTSGPSAEQFF,TGCGCCAGCAGCTTAGTTGGGACTAGTGGACCGTCGGCAGAGCAGTTCTTC
TRBV25-1,NA,TRBJ2-2,TRBD1,CASSGTGGRTGELFF,TGTGCCAGCAGTGGAACAGGGGGGCGGACCGGGGAGCTGTTTTTT
TRBV18,NA,TRBJ2-3,NA,CASSLTPGPGTDTQYF,TGTGCCAGCTCACTCACACCGGGACCGGGCACAGATACGCAGTATTTT
TRBV9,NA,TRBJ2-3,TRBD2,CASSPKGSRVASGYTDTQYF,TGTGCCAGCAGCCCCAAAGGAAGCAGGGTGGCTAGCGGTTACACAGATACGCAGTATTTT
TRBV29-1,NA,TRBJ1-1,NA,CSVSDRLRNTEAFF,TGCAGCGTATCCGACAGGTTACGAAACACTGAAGCTTTCTTT
TRBV2,NA,TRBJ2-4,TRBD1,CASSEVLDRVAKNIQYF,TGTGCCAGCAGTGAAGTATTAGACAGGGTAGCCAAAAACATTCAGTACTTC
TRBV5-6,NA,TRBJ1-1,NA,CASSFSGGQAFF,TGTGCCAGCAGCTTTAGTGGGGGCCAAGCTTTCTTT
TRBV14,NA,TRBJ2-6,TRBD1,CASSQGQGNSGANVLTF,TGTGCCAGCAGCCAGGGACAGGGAAACTCTGGGGCCAACGTCCTGACTTTC
TRBV5-1,NA,TRBJ2-7,TRBD1,CASSPGTGGRTYEQYF,TGCGCCAGCAGCCCCGGGACAGGGGGTAGGACCTACGAGCAGTACTTC
TRBV6-5,NA,TRBJ2-1,TRBD2,CASSYLGLAGDNEQFF,TGTGCCAGCAGTTACTTGGGACTAGCGGGGGACAATGAGCAGTTCTTC
TRBV7-9,once,TRBJ1-2,NA,CASGDGGGYGYTF,TGTGCCAGCGGAGATGGCGGGGGCTACGGCTACACCTTC
TRBV7-8,NA,TRBJ2-5,TRBD2,CASSLVLAGSQETQYF,TGTGCCAGCAGCTTAGTTCTAGCGGGATCCCAAGAGACCCAGTACTTC
TRBV6-1,NA,TRBJ2-5,NA,CASSELPTRRETQYF,TGTGCCAGCAGTGAACTTCCAACTAGGAGAGAGACCCAGTACTTC
TRBV2,NA,TRBJ1-2,NA,CASSDPIGHGYTF,TGTGCCAGCAGTGATCCGATTGGTCATGGCTACACCTTC
TRBV7-9,NA,TRBJ2-6,NA,CASSLKPSGANVLTF,TGTGCCAGCAGCTTAAAGCCCTCTGGGGCCAACGTCCTGACTTTC
TRBV11-3,NA,TRBJ2-7,NA,CASSRRVQESSYEQYF,TGTGCCAGCAGCCGCAGGGTACAGGAATCTAGCTACGAGCAGTACTTC
TRBV5-1,NA,TRBJ2-5,NA,CASSGKGETQYF,TGCGCCAGCAGTGGTAAGGGGGAGACCCAGTACTTC
TRBV7-6,NA,TRBJ1-2,NA,CASSLTGVDGYTF,TGTGCCAGCAGCTTAACCGGGGTCGACGGCTACACCTTC
TRBV7-9,NA,TRBJ1-2,NA,CASSSTGLLYGYTF,TGTGCCAGCAGCTCTACAGGGCTACTCTATGGCTACACCTTC
TRBV7-2,NA,TRBJ1-2,TRBD1,CASSLDRVIGQGKGYTF,TGTGCCAGCAGCTTAGATCGGGTTATTGGACAGGGGAAAGGCTACACCTTC
TRBV7-9,NA,TRBJ1-1,NA,CASSLSEGNTEAFF,TGTGCCAGCAGCTTATCAGAAGGGAACACTGAAGCTTTCTTT
TRBV10-3,NA,TRBJ2-7,NA,CAISELYSEQYF,TGTGCCATCAGTGAGTTATACAGCGAGCAGTACTTC
TRBV7-8,NA,TRBJ2-3,NA,CASSLRRTPTRSFTDTQYF,TGTGCCAGCAGCTTAAGGCGGACTCCCACACGGAGTTTTACAGATACGCAGTATTTT
TRBV9,NA,TRBJ1-2,NA,CASTGTGFYGYTF,TGTGCCAGCACTGGAACAGGGTTCTATGGCTACACCTTC
TRBV6-5,NA,TRBJ1-4,TRBD1,CASSYWGQGREKLFF,TGTGCCAGCAGTTATTGGGGACAGGGGCGCGAGAAACTGTTTTTT
TRBV5-1,NA,TRBJ1-4,NA,CASSYQGENANEKLFF,TGCGCCAGCAGCTACCAAGGGGAGAATGCTAATGAAAAACTGTTTTTT
TRBV28,NA,TRBJ2-1,NA,CASSKIDHVYNEQFF,TGTGCCAGCAGTAAAATCGACCATGTGTACAATGAGCAGTTCTTC
TRBV7-9,NA,TRBJ2-7,TRBD1,CASSRTGGPYEQYF,TGTGCCAGCAGCCGGACAGGGGGCCCCTACGAGCAGTACTTC
TRBV15,NA,TRBJ2-7,NA,CATGPGPHYEQYF,TGTGCCACCGGACCCGGGCCCCACTACGAGCAGTACTTC
TRBV19,NA,TRBJ2-1,NA,CASSIAGPSYNEQFF,TGTGCCAGTAGTATAGCGGGTCCCTCCTACAATGAGCAGTTCTTC
TRBV29-1,NA,TRBJ2-7,TRBD1,CSADKNRGEQYF,TGCAGCGCCGATAAGAACAGGGGGGAGCAGTACTTC
TRBV6-4,NA,TRBJ1-2,NA,CASSETRGYSYTF,TGTGCCAGCAGTGAGACACGCGGGTATAGCTACACCTTC
TRBV4-3,NA,TRBJ2-3,NA,CASSRVQLTDTQYF,TGCGCCAGCAGCCGGGTGCAGCTCACAGATACGCAGTATTTT
TRBV5-1,NA,TRBJ2-2,TRBD2,CASSGRPSGYDGELFF,TGCGCCAGCAGCGGGAGGCCTAGCGGGTACGACGGGGAGCTGTTTTTT
TRBV18,NA,TRBJ1-2,TRBD1,CASSPSRTGGKVNGYTF,TGTGCCAGCTCACCATCCCGGACAGGGGGCAAGGTGAATGGCTACACCTTC
TRBV5-1,NA,TRBJ1-2,TRBD1,CASSLGQGDAYGYTF,TGCGCCAGCAGCTTGGGACAGGGGGACGCCTATGGCTACACCTTC
TRBV30,NA,TRBJ1-4,NA,CAWSGTPQTTTNEKLFF,TGTGCCTGGAGTGGGACCCCCCAAACGACGACTAATGAAAAACTGTTTTTT
TRBV7-3,NA,TRBJ2-3,NA,CASSYNDYSDTQYF,TGTGCCAGCAGCTATAACGACTACTCGGATACGCAGTATTTT
TRBV27,NA,TRBJ2-7,TRBD1,CASRRTGGEQYF,TGTGCCAGCAGGAGGACAGGGGGCGAGCAGTACTTC
TRBV6-5,NA,TRBJ2-1,NA,CASSRLHEQFF,TGTGCCAGCAGTCGCCTCCATGAGCAGTTCTTC
TRBV6-1,NA,TRBJ1-1,NA,CASSESPQVDTEAFF,TGTGCCAGCAGTGAATCCCCTCAAGTGGACACTGAAGCTTTCTTT
TRBV7-8,NA,TRBJ2-5,NA,CASSPGQGRGEETQYF,TGTGCCAGCAGCCCTGGACAGGGACGGGGGGAAGAGACCCAGTACTTC
TRBV2,NA,TRBJ2-5,NA,CASSFRETQYF,TGTGCCAGCAGTTTTAGGGAGACCCAGTACTTC
TRBV2,NA,TRBJ1-1,NA,CASSVGSEAFF,TGTGCCAGCAGTGTGGGGTCTGAAGCTTTCTTT
TRBV10-2,NA,TRBJ2-5,TRBD2,CASTPLTSGRAWGETQYF,TGCGCCAGCACCCCACTGACTAGCGGGAGGGCGTGGGGGGAGACCCAGTACTTC
TRBV7-9,NA,TRBJ2-7,NA,CASSARRDSTYEQYF,TGTGCCAGCAGCGCCCGTCGGGACTCAACCTACGAGCAGTACTTC
TRBV9,NA,TRBJ2-2,TRBD2,CASSVLAGAGELFF,TGTGCCAGCAGCGTTTTAGCGGGAGCCGGGGAGCTGTTTTTT
TRBV27,NA,TRBJ2-7,NA,CASSLGRSSYEQYF,TGTGCCAGCAGTTTAGGCAGGAGCTCCTACGAGCAGTACTTC
TRBV19,once,TRBJ2-3,NA,CASSKVFAAEGAADTQYF,TGTGCCAGTAGCAAAGTTTTTGCCGCGGAGGGGGCTGCAGATACGCAGTATTTT
TRBV2,NA,TRBJ1-2,NA,CASSDPGAYGYTF,TGTGCCAGCAGTGACCCGGGTGCGTATGGCTACACCTTC
TRBV5-4,NA,TRBJ2-2,NA,CASSLSKHTGELFF,TGTGCCAGCAGCTTGTCTAAACACACCGGGGAGCTGTTTTTT
TRBV11-3,NA,TRBJ2-5,NA,CASSPSPGEETQYF,TGTGCCAGCAGCCCGTCGCCGGGAGAAGAGACCCAGTACTTC